This T cell receptor beta chain appears in the sequencing data of a study of CD8 T cells in ankylosing spondylitis. Points from the study as a whole: Several highly homologous variants formed a TCR beta motif that appeared characteristic of ankylosing spondylitis blood. Matched synovial fluid from ankylosing spondylitis patients was reported to be enriched for disease-linked clones. Disease-linked clones had a CD8+ phenotype and relatively low frequency in peripheral blood.

The CDR3 has 16 amino acids. The V and J ends lost 5 bases and 4 bases, in that order; junction bases with no gene match: 8. Germline CDR1 reads MNHEY; CDR2 reads SVGEGT. 5'-RACE, quantitative and with molecular barcodes, yielded the TCR beta libraries. TCRdb reprocessed the 5' RACE reads with MiXCR, giving one entry per CDR3 protein. The data contain fewer than 500,000 distinct CDR3 sequences, about 25% of them singletons. With regard to this clonotype: The antigen remains unidentified.

The genes are TRBV6-2 or TRBV6-3 and TRBJ2-2, with 9 bases matching TRBD1. This TCR was sampled from a male donor with ankylosing spondylitis. Sequenced sample: blood, either unsorted or a sorted T cell fraction (not recorded which). The CDR3 nucleotides are TGTGCCAGCAGTCCACAGGGGGCGGCGGGCACCGGGGAGCTGTTTTTT. Translating it yields CASSPQGAAGTGELFF.